One sample yielded the 3 T cell receptor beta chains listed below, sequenced in a study of blood T cell repertoires in COVID-19. The table came from immunoSEQ multiplex PCR; TCRdb's copy has only in-frame clones and leaves some out. Among under 200,000 clones listed, under 95% were seen once. Sequences were obtained from peripheral blood. The receptors stem from a man between 18 and 35 years old with acute or convalescent COVID-19.

The chain links TRBV5-8 to TRBJ1-5, with D maybe TRBD1 (6 bases). The germline gives CDR1 SGHTS, CDR2 YDEGEE. The CDR3 loop spans 16 amino acids. V was shortened by 2 bases and J by 4 bases, with 16 bases between the two germline ends. The chain's CDR3 is CASSFSGRGENQPQHF. As DNA, the CDR3 is TGTGCCAGCAGCTTTTCGGGCAGGGGTGAAAATCAGCCCCAGCATTTT.

V gene TRBV30 combines with J gene TRBJ2-1; perhaps TRBD2 as D (5 bases). The CDR3 is 12 residues long. Germline values: CDR1 GTSNPN, CDR2 SVGIG (reference sequence). Deletions cut 3 bases from V and 10 bases from J, with 13 bases between. The CDR3 DNA sequence: TGTGCCTGGAGCTTAGGACTTCAAGAGCAGTTCTTC. Translated, it gives CAWSLGLQEQFF. The full variable domain, rest sourced from reference TRBV30 and TRBJ2-1, is SQTIHQWPATLVQPVGSPLSLECTVEGTSNPNLYWYRQAAGRGLQLLFYSVGIGQISSEVPQNLSASRPQDRQFILSSKKLLLSDSGFYLCAWSLGLQEQFFGPGTRLTVL.

The chain joins TRBV12-5 to TRBJ1-5, with a tentative D call TRBD1 (5 bases). Germline lookup yields CDR1 LGHNT and CDR2 FRNRAP. This CDR3 region has 13 residues. Trimming took off 6 bases at V and 4 bases at J, with 10 bases between the two ends. The CDR3 DNA reads as TGTGCTAGTGGCGACAGTTCTAATCAGCCCCAGCATTTT. It translates to CASGDSSNQPQHF. Full variable domain (outside the CDR3, taken from reference TRBV12-5 and TRBJ1-5): DARVTQTPRHKVTEMGQEVTMRCQPILGHNTVFWYRQTMMQGLELLAYFRNRAPLDDSGMPKDRFSAEMPDATLATLKIQPSEPRDSAVYFCASGDSSNQPQHFGDGTRLSIL.